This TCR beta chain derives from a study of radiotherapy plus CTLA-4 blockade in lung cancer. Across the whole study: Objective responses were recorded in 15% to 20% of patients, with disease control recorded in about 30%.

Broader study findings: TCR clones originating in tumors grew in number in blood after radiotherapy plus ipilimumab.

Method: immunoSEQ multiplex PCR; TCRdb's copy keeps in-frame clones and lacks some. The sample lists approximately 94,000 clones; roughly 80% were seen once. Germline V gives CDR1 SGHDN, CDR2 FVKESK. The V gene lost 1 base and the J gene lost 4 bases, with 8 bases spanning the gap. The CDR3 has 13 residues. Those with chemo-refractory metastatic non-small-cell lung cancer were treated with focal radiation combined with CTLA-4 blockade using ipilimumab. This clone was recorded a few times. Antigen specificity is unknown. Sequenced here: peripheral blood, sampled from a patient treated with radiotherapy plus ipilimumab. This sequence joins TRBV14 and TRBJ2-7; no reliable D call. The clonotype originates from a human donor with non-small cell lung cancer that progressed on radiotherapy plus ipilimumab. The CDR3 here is CASSQAVAYEQYV. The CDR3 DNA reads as TGTGCCAGCAGCCAAGCTGTGGCATACGAGCAGTACGTC.